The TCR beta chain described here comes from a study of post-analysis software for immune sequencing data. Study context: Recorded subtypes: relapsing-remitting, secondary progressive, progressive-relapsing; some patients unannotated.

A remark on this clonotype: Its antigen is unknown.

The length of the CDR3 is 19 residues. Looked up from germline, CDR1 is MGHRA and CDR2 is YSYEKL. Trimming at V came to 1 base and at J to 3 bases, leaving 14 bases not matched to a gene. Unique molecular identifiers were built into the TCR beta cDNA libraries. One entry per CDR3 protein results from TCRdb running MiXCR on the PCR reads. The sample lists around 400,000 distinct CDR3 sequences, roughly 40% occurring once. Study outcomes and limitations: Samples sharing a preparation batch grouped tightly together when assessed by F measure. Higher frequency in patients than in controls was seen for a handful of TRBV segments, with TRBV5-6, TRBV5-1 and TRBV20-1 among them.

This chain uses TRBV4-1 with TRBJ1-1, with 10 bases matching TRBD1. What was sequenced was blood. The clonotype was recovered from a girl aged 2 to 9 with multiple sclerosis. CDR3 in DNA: TGCGCCAGCAGCCAAGGGGCGGGACAGGGGCCGCCGGGATACACTGAAGCTTTCTTT. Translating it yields CASSQGAGQGPPGYTEAFF.